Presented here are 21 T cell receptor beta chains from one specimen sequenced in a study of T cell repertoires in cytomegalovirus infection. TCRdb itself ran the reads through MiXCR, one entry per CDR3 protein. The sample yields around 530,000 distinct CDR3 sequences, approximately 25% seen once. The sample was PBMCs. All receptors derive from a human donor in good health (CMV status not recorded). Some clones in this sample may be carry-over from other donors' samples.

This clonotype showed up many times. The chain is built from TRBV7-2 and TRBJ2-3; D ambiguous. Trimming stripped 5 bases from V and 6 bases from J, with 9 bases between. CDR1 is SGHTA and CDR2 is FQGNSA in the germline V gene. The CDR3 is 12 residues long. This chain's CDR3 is CASSLGLDTQYF. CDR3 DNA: TGTGCCAGCAGCCTGGGGTTGGATACGCAGTATTTT.

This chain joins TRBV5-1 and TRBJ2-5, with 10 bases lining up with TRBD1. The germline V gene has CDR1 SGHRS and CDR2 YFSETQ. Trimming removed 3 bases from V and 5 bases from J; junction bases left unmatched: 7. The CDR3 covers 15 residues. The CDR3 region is CASSSKTGGGETQYF. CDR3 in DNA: TGCGCCAGCAGCTCGAAGACAGGGGGCGGGGAGACCCAGTACTTC.

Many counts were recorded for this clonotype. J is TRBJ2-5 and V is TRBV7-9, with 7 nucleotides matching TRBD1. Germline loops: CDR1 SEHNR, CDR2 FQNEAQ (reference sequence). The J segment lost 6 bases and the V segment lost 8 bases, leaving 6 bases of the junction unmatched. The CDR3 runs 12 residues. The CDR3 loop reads CASDRVRQTQYF. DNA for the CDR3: TGTGCCAGCGACAGGGTGAGGCAGACCCAGTACTTC.

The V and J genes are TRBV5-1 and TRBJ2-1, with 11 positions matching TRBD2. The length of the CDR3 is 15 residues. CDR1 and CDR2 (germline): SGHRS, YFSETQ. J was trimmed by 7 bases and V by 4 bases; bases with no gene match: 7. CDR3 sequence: CASSTSGSSGNEQFF. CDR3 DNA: TGCGCCAGCAGCACTAGCGGGAGTTCGGGTAATGAGCAGTTCTTC.

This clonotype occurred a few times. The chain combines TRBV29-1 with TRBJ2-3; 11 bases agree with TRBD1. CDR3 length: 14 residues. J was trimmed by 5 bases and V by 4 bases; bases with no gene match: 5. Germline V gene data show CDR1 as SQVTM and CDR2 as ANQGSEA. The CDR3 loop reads CSVGGQGVGDTQYF. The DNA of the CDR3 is TGCAGCGTTGGGGGACAGGGGGTCGGAGATACGCAGTATTTT.

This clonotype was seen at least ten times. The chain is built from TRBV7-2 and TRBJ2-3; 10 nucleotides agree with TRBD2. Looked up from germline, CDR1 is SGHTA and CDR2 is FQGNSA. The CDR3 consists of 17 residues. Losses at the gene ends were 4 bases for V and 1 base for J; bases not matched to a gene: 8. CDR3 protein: CASSSPPGLAGTDTQYF. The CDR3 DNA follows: TGTGCCAGCAGCTCCCCCCCCGGACTAGCGGGCACAGATACGCAGTATTTT.

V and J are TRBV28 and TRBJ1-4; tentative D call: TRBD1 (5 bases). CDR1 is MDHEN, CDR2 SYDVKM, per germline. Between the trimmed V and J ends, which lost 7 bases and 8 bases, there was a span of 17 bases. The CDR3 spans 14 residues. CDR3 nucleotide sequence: TGTGCCAGCATCCGAGGGAGGGGAGGCGAAAAACTGTTTTTT. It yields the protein CASIRGRGGEKLFF.

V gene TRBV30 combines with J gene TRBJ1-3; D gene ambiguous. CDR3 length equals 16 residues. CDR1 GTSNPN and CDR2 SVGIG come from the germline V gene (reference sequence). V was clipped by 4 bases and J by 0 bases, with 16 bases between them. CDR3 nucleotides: TGTGCCTGGACTCCTCACGGGCCGAGCTCTGGAAACACCATATATTTT. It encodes CAWTPHGPSSGNTIYF.

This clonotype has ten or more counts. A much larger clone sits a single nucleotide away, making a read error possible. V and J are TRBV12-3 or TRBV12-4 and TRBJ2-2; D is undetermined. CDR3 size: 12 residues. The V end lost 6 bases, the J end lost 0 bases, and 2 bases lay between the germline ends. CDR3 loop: CASRSNTGELFF. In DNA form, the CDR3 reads TGTGCCAGCAGGTCGAACACCGGGGAGCTGTTTTTT.

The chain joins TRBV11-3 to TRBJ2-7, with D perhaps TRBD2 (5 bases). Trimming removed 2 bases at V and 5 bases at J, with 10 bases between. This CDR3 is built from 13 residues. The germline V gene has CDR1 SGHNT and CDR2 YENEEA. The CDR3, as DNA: TGTGCCAGCAGCTTAAATAGCGTCCACGAGCAGTACTTC. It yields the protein CASSLNSVHEQYF. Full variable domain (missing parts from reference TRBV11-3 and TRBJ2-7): EAGVVQSPRYKIIEKKQPVAFWCNPISGHNTLYWYLQNLGQGPELLIRYENEEAVDDSQLPKDRFSAERLKGVDSTLKIQPAELGDSAVYLCASSLNSVHEQYFGPGTRLTVT.

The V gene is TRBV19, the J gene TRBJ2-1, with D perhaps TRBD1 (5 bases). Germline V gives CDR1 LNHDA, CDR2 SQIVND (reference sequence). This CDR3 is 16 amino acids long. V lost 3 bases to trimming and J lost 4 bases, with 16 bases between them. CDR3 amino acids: CASSIWGRGLYNEQFF. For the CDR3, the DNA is TGTGCCAGTAGTATTTGGGGTAGGGGCCTATACAATGAGCAGTTCTTC.

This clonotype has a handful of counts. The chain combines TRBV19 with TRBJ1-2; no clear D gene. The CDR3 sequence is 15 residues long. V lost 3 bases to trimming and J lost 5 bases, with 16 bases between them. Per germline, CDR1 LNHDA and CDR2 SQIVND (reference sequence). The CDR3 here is CASSIGAGLRYGYTF. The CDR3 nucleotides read TGTGCCAGTAGTATTGGTGCAGGTCTTCGGTATGGCTACACCTTC.

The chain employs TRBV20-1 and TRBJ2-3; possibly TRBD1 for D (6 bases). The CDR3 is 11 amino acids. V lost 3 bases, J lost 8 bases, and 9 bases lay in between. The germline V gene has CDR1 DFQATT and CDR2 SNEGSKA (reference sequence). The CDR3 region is CSASGGGTQYF. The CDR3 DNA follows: TGCAGTGCTAGTGGGGGCGGTACGCAGTATTTT.

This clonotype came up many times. The CDR3 sequence is CASSEYGGAKNIQYF. The CDR3, as DNA: TGTGCCAGCAGTGAATACGGGGGCGCCAAAAACATTCAGTACTTC. This chain links TRBV25-1 with TRBJ2-4, with D perhaps being TRBD1 or TRBD2 (6 bases each). The germline V gene has CDR1 MGHDK and CDR2 SYGVNS. The length of the CDR3 is 15 residues. Trimming cost V 0 bases and J 1 base, with 7 bases left between them.

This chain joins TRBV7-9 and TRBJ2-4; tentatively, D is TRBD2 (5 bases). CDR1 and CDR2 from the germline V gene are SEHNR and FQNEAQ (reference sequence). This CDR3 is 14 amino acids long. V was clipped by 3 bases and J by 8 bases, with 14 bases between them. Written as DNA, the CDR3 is TGTGCCAGCAGCTTGTCACCGCTCGGGGACATTCAGTACTTC. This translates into CASSLSPLGDIQYF.

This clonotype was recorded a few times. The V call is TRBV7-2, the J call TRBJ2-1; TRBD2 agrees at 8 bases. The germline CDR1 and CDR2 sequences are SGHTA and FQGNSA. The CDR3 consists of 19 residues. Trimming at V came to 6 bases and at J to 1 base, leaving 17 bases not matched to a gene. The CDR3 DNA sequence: TGTGCCAGCAGACCATTTGCGGGAGGTCAGGCCGTTTCCTACAATGAGCAGTTCTTC. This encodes CASRPFAGGQAVSYNEQFF.

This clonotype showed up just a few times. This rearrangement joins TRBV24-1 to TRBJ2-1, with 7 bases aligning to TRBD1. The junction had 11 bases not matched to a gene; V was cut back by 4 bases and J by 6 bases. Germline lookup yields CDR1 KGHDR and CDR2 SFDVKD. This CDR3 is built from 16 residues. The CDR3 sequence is CATSDPVQGPFNEQFF. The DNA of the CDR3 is TGTGCCACCAGTGACCCCGTACAGGGGCCCTTCAATGAGCAGTTCTTC.

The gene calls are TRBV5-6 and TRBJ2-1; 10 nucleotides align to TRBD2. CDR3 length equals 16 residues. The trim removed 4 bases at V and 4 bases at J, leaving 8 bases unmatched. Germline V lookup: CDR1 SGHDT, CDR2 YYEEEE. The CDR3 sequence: CASSRWDSGGYNEQFF. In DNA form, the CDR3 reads TGTGCCAGCAGCCGTTGGGATAGCGGGGGGTACAATGAGCAGTTCTTC. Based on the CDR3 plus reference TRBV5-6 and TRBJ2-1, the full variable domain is DAGVTQSPTHLIKTRGQQVTLRCSPKSGHDTVSWYQQALGQGPQFIFQYYEEEERQRGNFPDRFSGHQFPNYSSELNVNALLLGDSALYLCASSRWDSGGYNEQFFGPGTRLTVL.

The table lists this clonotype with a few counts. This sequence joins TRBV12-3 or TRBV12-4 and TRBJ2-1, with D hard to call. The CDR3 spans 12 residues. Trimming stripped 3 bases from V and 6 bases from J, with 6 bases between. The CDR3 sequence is CASSFESNEQFF. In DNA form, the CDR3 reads TGTGCCAGCAGTTTTGAGTCCAATGAGCAGTTCTTC.

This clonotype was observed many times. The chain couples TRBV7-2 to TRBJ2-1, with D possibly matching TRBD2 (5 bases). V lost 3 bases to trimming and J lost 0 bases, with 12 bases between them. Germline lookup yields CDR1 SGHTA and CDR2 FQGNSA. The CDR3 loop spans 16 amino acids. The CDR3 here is CASSFQAASSYNEQFF. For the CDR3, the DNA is TGTGCCAGCAGCTTTCAAGCGGCAAGCTCCTACAATGAGCAGTTCTTC.

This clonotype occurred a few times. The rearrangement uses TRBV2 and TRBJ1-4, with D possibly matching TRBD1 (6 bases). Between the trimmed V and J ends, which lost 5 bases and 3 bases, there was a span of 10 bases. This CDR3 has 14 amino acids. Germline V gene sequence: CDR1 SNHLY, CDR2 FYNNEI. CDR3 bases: TGTGCCAGCAGTAACAGGGTACCTAATGAAAAACTGTTTTTT. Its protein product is CASSNRVPNEKLFF.